These 9 T cell receptor beta chains share one sample of origin, sequenced in a study of beta chain features in type 1 diabetes. Expressed TCRB transcripts got sequenced, as all isolated RNA was reverse transcribed. Measured with immunoSEQ multiplex PCR; TCRdb has only the in-frame clones, and not every one. The sample includes around 13,000 clones, 35% to 55% of them seen just once. Sequencing was performed on stem cell memory CD4+ T cells from blood. All receptors derive from a man younger than 35 in good health.

The J gene is TRBJ2-1, the V gene TRBV11-2, with 11 positions matching TRBD2. The CDR3 is 15 amino acids. Germline V lookup: CDR1 SGHAT, CDR2 FQNNGV. The V gene end was trimmed by 0 bases and the J gene end by 7 bases; junction bases not matched to a gene: 2. Here the CDR3 DNA reads TGTGCCAGCAGCTTAGATAGCGGGGGGGGTAATGAGCAGTTCTTC. Amino acids: CASSLDSGGGNEQFF. The whole variable domain, remainder taken from reference TRBV11-2 and TRBJ2-1, is EAGVAQSPRYKIIEKRQSVAFWCNPISGHATLYWYQQILGQGPKLLIQFQNNGVVDDSQLPKDRFSAERLKGVDSTLKIQPAKLEDSAVYLCASSLDSGGGNEQFFGPGTRLTVL.

The chain combines TRBV6-1 with TRBJ2-3; TRBD2 matches at 8 bases. V was pared by 5 bases and J by 6 bases, with 10 bases of the junction left unmatched. This CDR3 contains 15 residues. Germline CDR1 reads MNHNS; CDR2 reads SASEGT. CDR3 coding DNA: TGTGCCAGCAGTAAACTAGCGGTAGAACATGATACGCAGTATTTT. It yields the protein CASSKLAVEHDTQYF.

The gene calls are TRBV18 and TRBJ1-2; 12 bases are shared with TRBD1. Germline values: CDR1 KGHSH, CDR2 LQKENI. V trimming: 2 bases; J trimming: 4 bases; junction bases outside the gene matches: 2. CDR3 length equals 15 residues. The CDR3: CASSPGTGGGYGYTF. CDR3 in DNA: TGTGCCAGCTCACCAGGGACAGGGGGCGGCTATGGCTACACCTTC.

This clone is a singleton in its sample. The V call is TRBV7-2, the J call TRBJ1-2, with D possibly being TRBD1 (6 bases). V lost 4 bases and J lost 7, with 16 bases in between. This CDR3 region has 14 residues. Germline CDR1 reads SGHTA; CDR2 reads FQGNSA. In DNA form, the CDR3 reads TGTGCCAGCAGCTCCCACAGTGAGGGGGTTGGCTACACCTTC. It is translated as CASSSHSEGVGYTF.

The V gene is TRBV4-2, the J gene TRBJ2-1; TRBD2 agrees at 12 bases. Trimming took 3 bases from V and 9 from J; bases not matched to a gene: 6. Germline lookup yields CDR1 LGHNA and CDR2 YNFKEQ. The CDR3 totals 15 residues. The CDR3 coding sequence is TGTGCCAGCAGCCAGACTAGCGGGGGCCCCAGTGAGCAGTTCTTC. It yields the protein CASSQTSGGPSEQFF.

The chain carries TRBV10-3 and TRBJ1-5; D gene ambiguous. CDR1 ENHRY and CDR2 SYGVKD come from the germline V gene. The CDR3 consists of 14 residues. V shed 0 bases and J shed 3 bases, with 6 bases lying between them. The CDR3 reads CAISESQNNQPQHF. The CDR3 DNA reads TGTGCCATCAGTGAGTCGCAGAACAATCAGCCCCAGCATTTT.

The V gene is TRBV11-2, the J gene TRBJ2-1; 10 bases map to TRBD2. The CDR3 covers 15 residues. Germline trimming cut 5 bases from V and 6 bases from J; bases unmatched to any gene: 7. CDR1 and CDR2 from the germline V gene are SGHAT and FQNNGV. The CDR3 loop is CASSHFLAGVNEQFF. In DNA form, the CDR3 reads TGTGCCAGCAGCCATTTTCTAGCGGGGGTCAATGAGCAGTTCTTC.

This clone showed up just a few times. V usage is TRBV19 and J usage is TRBJ1-2, with TRBD1 as a possible D gene (5 bases). The CDR3 extends over 13 amino acids. The V gene lost 6 bases and the J gene lost 3 bases, with 11 bases spanning the gap. Germline V gene lookup returns CDR1 LNHDA and CDR2 SQIVND (reference sequence). The CDR3 DNA reads as TGTGCCAGTAGATCGACAGAATACTATGGCTACACCTTC. It translates to CASRSTEYYGYTF. The full variable domain, in which reference TRBV19 and TRBJ1-2 provide the parts outside the CDR3, is DGGITQSPKYLFRKEGQNVTLSCEQNLNHDAMYWYRQDPGQGLRLIYYSQIVNDFQKGDIAEGYSVSREKKESFPLTVTSAQKNPTAFYLCASRSTEYYGYTFGSGTRLTVV.

This clone was counted only a few times. This chain connects TRBV19 to TRBJ1-1, with D perhaps matching TRBD1 (5 bases). The CDR3 is 14 residues long. CDR1 is LNHDA and CDR2 is SQIVND in the germline V gene (reference sequence). The germline V and J ends were trimmed by 3 bases and 2 bases, with 10 bases remaining between them. This CDR3 is CASSIKGHNTEAFF. In DNA, the CDR3 is TGTGCCAGTAGTATCAAGGGGCATAACACTGAAGCTTTCTTT.